These 3 T cell receptor beta chains were all obtained from the same sample, sequenced in a study of CXCR3-negative and CXCR3-positive naive CD8 T cells. Through 5' RACE with UMI labels, the TRB cDNA libraries were prepared. TCRdb reprocessed the 5' RACE reads; each CDR3 protein has one entry and no DNA is given. Its table records approximately 74,000 distinct CDR3 sequences. Sequenced sample: naive CXCR3- CD8+ T cells from blood. As for subset: CD45RO-CCR7+CD27+CD95- naive CD8+ T cells lacking CXCR3 (TNR3-). These receptors were obtained from a human donor in good health. Some clones in this sample may be carry-over from other donors' samples.

The V gene is TRBV6-1, the J gene TRBJ1-1; lacking DNA, the TRBD1 call made by TCRdb goes unchecked. The germline gives CDR1 MNHNS, CDR2 SASEGT. CDR3 size: 15 residues. The CDR3 spells CASSAGAPTGTEAFF.

The chain's CDR3 is CASSHIANYGYTF. J is TRBJ1-2 and V is TRBV14. The CDR3 length is 13 residues. Germline V lookup: CDR1 SGHDN, CDR2 FVKESK.

This rearrangement joins TRBV28 to TRBJ2-5; TCRdb names TRBD1, which stays unverified in the absence of DNA. Germline CDR1 reads MDHEN; CDR2 reads SYDVKM. This CDR3 region has 15 residues. CDR3 region: CASSPRAGVGETQYF.